These T cell receptor beta chains were read from a single sample in a study of blood T cells in healthy people across ages. TCRdb re-called the 5' RACE reads with MiXCR, one entry per CDR3 protein. The sample lists 1.4 million to 1.5 million distinct CDR3 sequences, approximately 38% occurring once. Input material: blood. The receptors here all came from a woman between 18 and 29 years old in good health. Each CDR3 is given with its conserved first and last residue. Each record gives: CDR3 protein, CDR3 length, V gene.

cdr3_aa: CAISDLSGTYPSASTRIPNEQFF; cdr3_length: 23; v_call: TRBV10-3
cdr3_aa: CAISGTTGDYEQYF; cdr3_length: 14; v_call: TRBV10-3
cdr3_aa: CASSHAGGLIEKLFF; cdr3_length: 15; v_call: TRBV27
cdr3_aa: CASSLRWGTGYEQYF; cdr3_length: 15; v_call: TRBV12-3/TRBV12-4
cdr3_aa: CASSPWTGALGYTF; cdr3_length: 14; v_call: TRBV9
cdr3_aa: CASSFPVGGDTEAFF; cdr3_length: 15; v_call: TRBV5-6
cdr3_aa: CASSLGAGGINEQFF; cdr3_length: 15; v_call: TRBV7-2
cdr3_aa: CASSGLAGGINEQFF; cdr3_length: 15; v_call: TRBV27
cdr3_aa: CASSPSPPAGGNEQYF; cdr3_length: 16; v_call: TRBV18
cdr3_aa: CAIMRPSGDNEQYF; cdr3_length: 14; v_call: TRBV10-3
cdr3_aa: CAISRLAGGNTEAFF; cdr3_length: 15; v_call: TRBV10-3
cdr3_aa: CASSDLGGETQYF; cdr3_length: 13; v_call: TRBV25-1
cdr3_aa: CASSLSRDKLYEQYF; cdr3_length: 15; v_call: TRBV18
cdr3_aa: CSAWGLYNEQFF; cdr3_length: 12; v_call: TRBV20-1
cdr3_aa: CASAATGTGYTF; cdr3_length: 12; v_call: TRBV2
cdr3_aa: CASSVGQAWEQYF; cdr3_length: 13; v_call: TRBV9
cdr3_aa: CASSLSLGPYNEQFF; cdr3_length: 15; v_call: TRBV7-9
cdr3_aa: CASSQDLGSGELFF; cdr3_length: 14; v_call: TRBV14
cdr3_aa: CASSSGGYEQFF; cdr3_length: 12; v_call: TRBV12-3/TRBV12-4
cdr3_aa: CSARVRGLAGNIQYF; cdr3_length: 15; v_call: TRBV20-1
cdr3_aa: CASSLEGKGPYEQYF; cdr3_length: 15; v_call: TRBV27
cdr3_aa: CSAASGSAFNEQFF; cdr3_length: 14; v_call: TRBV20-1
cdr3_aa: CASSYKAGQVFTYEQYF; cdr3_length: 17; v_call: TRBV6-5
cdr3_aa: CASSWGTGSYNEQYF; cdr3_length: 15; v_call: TRBV27
cdr3_aa: CASSSTLVQETQYF; cdr3_length: 14; v_call: TRBV11-2
cdr3_aa: CSARGAGRSSYNEQFF; cdr3_length: 16; v_call: TRBV20-1
cdr3_aa: CASSKSLTRYEQYF; cdr3_length: 14; v_call: TRBV21-1
cdr3_aa: CATSEGQYF; cdr3_length: 9; v_call: TRBV24-1
cdr3_aa: CASSPGVEYEQYF; cdr3_length: 13; v_call: TRBV13
cdr3_aa: CASSQAGGTQETQYF; cdr3_length: 15; v_call: TRBV10-2
cdr3_aa: CASSNRASNTEAFF; cdr3_length: 14; v_call: TRBV25-1
cdr3_aa: CSASNRDQSTDTQYF; cdr3_length: 15; v_call: TRBV20-1
cdr3_aa: CASSYSRQGSHEQYF; cdr3_length: 15; v_call: TRBV6-5
cdr3_aa: CASSDGTGGVDTQYF; cdr3_length: 15; v_call: TRBV10-1